This T cell receptor beta chain was recorded in a study of T cell repertoires in cytomegalovirus infection. TCRdb independently ran MiXCR on the reads; one entry per CDR3 protein. The top ten hold roughly 13% of the sample, which has about 920,000 distinct CDR3 sequences, roughly 31% seen once. This clonotype has only a few counts. Its target is not known. General study findings and limits: Totalled public TCR beta family frequency picked out people who carried CMV plus the relevant HLA.

CDR3 length: 11 amino acids. Per germline, CDR1 LNHDA and CDR2 SQIVND (reference sequence). The ends were cut back, 7 bases at V and 3 bases at J, with 6 bases in the middle. The TCR originated in a human donor in good health (CMV status not recorded). Some clones in this sample may be carry-over from other donors' samples. The chain recombines TRBV19 with TRBJ1-2; D is unclear. Sequenced here: cultured CD8+ T cells from PBMCs, sampled from culture after CMV antigen stimulation. CDR3 amino acids: CASTKDYGYTF. The CDR3 DNA sequence: TGTGCCAGTACGAAGGACTATGGCTACACCTTC.